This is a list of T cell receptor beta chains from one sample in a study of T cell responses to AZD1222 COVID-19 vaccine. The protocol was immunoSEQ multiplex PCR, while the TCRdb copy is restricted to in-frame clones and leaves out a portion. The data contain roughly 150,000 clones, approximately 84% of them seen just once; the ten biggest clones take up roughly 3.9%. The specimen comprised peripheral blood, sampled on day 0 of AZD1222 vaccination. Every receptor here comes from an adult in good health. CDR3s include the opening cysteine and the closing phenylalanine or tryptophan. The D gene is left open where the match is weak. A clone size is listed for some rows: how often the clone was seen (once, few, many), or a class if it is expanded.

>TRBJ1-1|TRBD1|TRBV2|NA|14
TGTGCCAGCAGAAATACAGGGGGTGGCACTGAAGCTTTCTTT
CASRNTGGGTEAFF
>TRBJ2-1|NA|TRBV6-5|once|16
TGTGCCAGCAGTTACTCGTTGCTAGCCACTTACAATGAGCAGTTCTTC
CASSYSLLATYNEQFF
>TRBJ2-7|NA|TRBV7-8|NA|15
TGTGCCAGCAGCTTAGGGTTTTTGGGGGGATACGAGCAGTACTTC
CASSLGFLGGYEQYF
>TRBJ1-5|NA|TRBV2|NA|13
TGTGCCAGCAGAGTGACAGAGAATCAGCCCCAGCATTTT
CASRVTENQPQHF
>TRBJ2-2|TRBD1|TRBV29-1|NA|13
TGCAGCGTGGGGACAGTAAATACCGGGGAGCTGTTTTTT
CSVGTVNTGELFF
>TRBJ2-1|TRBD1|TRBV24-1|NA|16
TGTGCCACCAGTGATTTGCTTCCGTCAGGGGGCAATGAGCAGTTCTTC
CATSDLLPSGGNEQFF
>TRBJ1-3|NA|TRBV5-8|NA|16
TGTGCCAGCAGCTTTGGCCTACAGGGACGTGGAAACACCATATATTTT
CASSFGLQGRGNTIYF
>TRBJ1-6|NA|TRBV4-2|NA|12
TGTGCCAGCAGCCAAGAGAGTTCACCCCTCCACTTT
CASSQESSPLHF
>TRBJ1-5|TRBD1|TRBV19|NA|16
TGTGCCAGTAGTATTTGGAAGGGACAGGGGACTCAGCCCCAGCATTTT
CASSIWKGQGTQPQHF
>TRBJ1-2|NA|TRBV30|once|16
TGTGCCTGGAGAAGGGTACCTTTTCTAGCTAACTATGGCTACACCTTC
CAWRRVPFLANYGYTF
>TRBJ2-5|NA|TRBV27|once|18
TGTGCCAGCAGTCCCTCTCCTCCAGGGAGGAGGGGCCAAGAGACCCAGTACTTC
CASSPSPPGRRGQETQYF
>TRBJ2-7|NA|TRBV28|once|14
TGTGCCAGCAGCCTACCGAACCAGGGGTACGAGCAGTACTTC
CASSLPNQGYEQYF
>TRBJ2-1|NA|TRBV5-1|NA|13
TGCGCCAGCAGCTTGAAGGGCGTACTTGAGCAGTTCTTC
CASSLKGVLEQFF
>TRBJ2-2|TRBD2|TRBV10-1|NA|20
TGCGCCAGCAGTGAGTCTGGGGGGGGGTACACCCTACCGAACACCGGGGAGCTGTTTTTT
CASSESGGGYTLPNTGELFF
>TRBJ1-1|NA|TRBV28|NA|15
TGTGCCAGCAGTTCCCCGCAAGTTCGGGGGACTGAAGCTTTCTTT
CASSSPQVRGTEAFF
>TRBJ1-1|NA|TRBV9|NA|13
TGTGCCAGCAGCCCACGGACAGAGCTTGAAGCTTTCTTT
CASSPRTELEAFF
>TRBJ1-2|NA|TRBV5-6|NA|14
TGTGCCAGCAGCCCCCGGGGACAAAGCTATGGCTACACCTTC
CASSPRGQSYGYTF
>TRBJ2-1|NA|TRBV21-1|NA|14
TGTGCCAGCAGCCCGCGGACAGACTCCAATGAGCAGTTCTTC
CASSPRTDSNEQFF
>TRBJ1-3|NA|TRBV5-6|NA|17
TGTGCCAGCAGCGCGGGGATAGTTTCATATTCTGGAAACACCATATATTTT
CASSAGIVSYSGNTIYF
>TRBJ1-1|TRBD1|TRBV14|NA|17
TGTGCCAGCAGCCCATCCAGGACAGGGGGCATCGGCACTGAAGCTTTCTTT
CASSPSRTGGIGTEAFF
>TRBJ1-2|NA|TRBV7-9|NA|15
TGTGCCAGCAGCTTAGGAGACAGCAGAAACTATGGCTACACCTTC
CASSLGDSRNYGYTF
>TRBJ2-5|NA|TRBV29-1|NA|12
TGCAGCGTTGAAGGGGGGCTTGAGACCCAGTACTTC
CSVEGGLETQYF
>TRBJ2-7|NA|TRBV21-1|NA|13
TGTGCCAGCAGCAACCGAGGATTCTACGAGCAGTACTTC
CASSNRGFYEQYF
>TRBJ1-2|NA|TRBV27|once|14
TGTGCCAGCAGCCAAAACTGGAGAGACTATGGCTACACCTTC
CASSQNWRDYGYTF
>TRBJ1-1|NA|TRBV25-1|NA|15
TGTGCCAGCAGAGGATCAGGGAAGTCTAGCACTGAAGCTTTCTTT
CASRGSGKSSTEAFF
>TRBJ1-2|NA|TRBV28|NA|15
TGTGCCAGCACCCAATGGGGGGGCCATTCATATGGCTACACCTTC
CASTQWGGHSYGYTF
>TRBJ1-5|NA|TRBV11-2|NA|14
TGTGCCAGCAGCTTAGCAGGGACCTTTACGCCCCAGCATTTT
CASSLAGTFTPQHF
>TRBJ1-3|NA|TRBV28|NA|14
TGTGCCAGCAGTTTTGGCAGCGCTGGAAACACCATATATTTT
CASSFGSAGNTIYF
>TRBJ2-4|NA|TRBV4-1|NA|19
TGCGCCAGCAGCCAAGATCTTATTAGGGTACCCTTAGCCAAAAACATTCAGTACTTC
CASSQDLIRVPLAKNIQYF
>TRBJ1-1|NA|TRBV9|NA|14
TGTGCCAGCAGCGCTCCGCATCAGAACACTGAAGCTTTCTTT
CASSAPHQNTEAFF
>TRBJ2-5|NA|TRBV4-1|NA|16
TGCGCCAGCAGCCAATCAACCCAGGGAGACCAAGAGACCCAGTACTTC
CASSQSTQGDQETQYF
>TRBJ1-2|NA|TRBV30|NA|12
TGTGCGAACAGCCCTTTTAACTATGGCTACACCTTC
CANSPFNYGYTF
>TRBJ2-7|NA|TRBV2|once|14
TGTGCCAGCACATCCGGGCTCCTGGCTTACGAGCAGTACTTC
CASTSGLLAYEQYF
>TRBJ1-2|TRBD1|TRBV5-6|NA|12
TGTGCCAGCAGTTCGTTAACAGGGGGGTACACCTTC
CASSSLTGGYTF
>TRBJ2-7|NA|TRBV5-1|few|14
TGCGCCAGCAGCTTGGGGAGTCTTACCTACGAGCAGTACTTC
CASSLGSLTYEQYF
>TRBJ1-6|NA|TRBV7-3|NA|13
TGTGCCAGCAGCCCGAGCTTAGATTCACCCCTCCACTTT
CASSPSLDSPLHF
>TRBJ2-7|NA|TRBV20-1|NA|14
TGCAGTGCTAGTTCCCGACGGAGCTCCTACGAGCAGTACTTC
CSASSRRSSYEQYF
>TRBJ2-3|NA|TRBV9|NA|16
TGTGCCAGCAGCCTTCGGGGGGCCTCTACCTCCGATACGCAGTATTTT
CASSLRGASTSDTQYF
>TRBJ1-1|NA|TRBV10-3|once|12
TGTGCCATCAGTGGACAGAACACTGAAGCTTTCTTT
CAISGQNTEAFF
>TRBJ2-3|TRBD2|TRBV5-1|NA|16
TGCGCCAGCAGCCGCTATAGCGGGGGGTCCACAGATACGCAGTATTTT
CASSRYSGGSTDTQYF
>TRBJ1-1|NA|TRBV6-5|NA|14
TGTGCCAGCAGGGGGGAGGTCCGTTTCCCTGAAGCTTTCTTT
CASRGEVRFPEAFF
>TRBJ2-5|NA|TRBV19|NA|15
TGTGCCAGTACCCAAGGGGCAGGGTACCAAGAGACCCAGTACTTC
CASTQGAGYQETQYF
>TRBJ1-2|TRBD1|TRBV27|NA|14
TGTGCCAGCAGTTTCGGACAGGGGGGCTATGGCTACACCTTC
CASSFGQGGYGYTF
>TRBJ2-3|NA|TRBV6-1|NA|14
TGTGCCAGCAGTGAAGCGCGTAGCACAGATACGCAGTATTTT
CASSEARSTDTQYF
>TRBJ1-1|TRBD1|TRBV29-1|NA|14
TGCAGCGTTACTACAGGGGCGGGAAACACTGAAGCTTTCTTT
CSVTTGAGNTEAFF
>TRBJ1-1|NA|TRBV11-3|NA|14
TGTGCCAGCAGCTTAGAGTCCGGGAACACTGAAGCTTTCTTT
CASSLESGNTEAFF
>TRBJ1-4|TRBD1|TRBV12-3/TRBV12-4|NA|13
TGTGCCAGCAGTTTGGGGACAGGGAGAAAACTGTTTTTT
CASSLGTGRKLFF
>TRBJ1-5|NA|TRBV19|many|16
TGTGCCAGTAGTATAGGGTGGGACCCCGCGGGGAAGCCCCAGCATTTT
CASSIGWDPAGKPQHF
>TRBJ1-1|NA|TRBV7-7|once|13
TGTGCTAGCAGCTTAGGGGAGGGGACTGAAGCTTTCTTT
CASSLGEGTEAFF